This TCR beta chain derives from a study of beta chain features in type 1 diabetes. This clone has more than one count but fewer than ten. Its antigen is undetermined. The study's findings and limits: Within the patient group, naive, central memory and Treg TCRB repertoires appeared more similar to each other than within healthy donors. All four CD4+ subsets of Type 1 diabetes patients contained TCRB CDR3s that were moderately but significantly shorter.

Reverse transcription of all isolated RNA meant that expressed TCRB transcripts were sequenced. Samples of naive, central memory and regulatory T cells yielded a mean of about 3.5 million reads. Sequencing used immunoSEQ multiplex PCR; TCRdb keeps in-frame clones, though not all of them. The table has about 300,000 clones, roughly 13% seen once. This CDR3 spans 15 amino acids. Trimming took off 7 bases at V and 0 bases at J, with 16 bases between the two ends. Looked up from germline, CDR1 is MDHEN and CDR2 is SYDVKM. The chain links TRBV28 to TRBJ2-7; D not certain. The specimen sequenced was naive CD4+ T cells from blood. The sequence came from a woman between 18 and 30 years old with type 1 diabetes. CDR3 protein: CASIPPAGSSYEQYF. Written as DNA, the CDR3 is TGTGCCAGCATCCCCCCCGCAGGCAGCTCCTACGAGCAGTACTTC.